This T cell receptor beta chain was profiled in a study of cytomegalovirus exposure and HLA in healthy donors. On the study more broadly: Genotyping of 400 or so donors showed that around 85% belonged to the Caucasian-associated ancestry cluster. Study conclusions and caveats: According to an earlier analysis, most TCR beta V segments yielded productive rearrangements about 90% or about 30% of the time. Later, TCR association rates were found to vary by HLA locus, highest for DRB1 and lowest for HLA-C.

With 60 Vbeta and 13 Jbeta primers, the PCR was carried out. Profiling relied on immunoSEQ multiplex PCR, and the TCRdb table lists in-frame clones only, not all of them. This repertoire includes 150,000 to 200,000 clones. Healthy individuals who donated bone marrow served as the donors. Notes on this clone: What it binds is not known.

Sequenced input: PBMCs. The clonotype originates from a boy younger than 18 in good health and CMV-seronegative.

The CDR3 nucleotides are TGTGCCAGCTCACTCCCACAGGGGGCAGGGCCCACTGAAGCTTTCTTT. Its translation is CASSLPQGAGPTEAFF. This chain uses TRBV18 with TRBJ1-1, with 9 positions matching TRBD1. The germline V gene encodes CDR1 KGHSH and CDR2 LQKENI. The CDR3 loop spans 16 amino acids. The ends lost 4 bases at V and 4 bases at J; junction bases unmatched: 10.